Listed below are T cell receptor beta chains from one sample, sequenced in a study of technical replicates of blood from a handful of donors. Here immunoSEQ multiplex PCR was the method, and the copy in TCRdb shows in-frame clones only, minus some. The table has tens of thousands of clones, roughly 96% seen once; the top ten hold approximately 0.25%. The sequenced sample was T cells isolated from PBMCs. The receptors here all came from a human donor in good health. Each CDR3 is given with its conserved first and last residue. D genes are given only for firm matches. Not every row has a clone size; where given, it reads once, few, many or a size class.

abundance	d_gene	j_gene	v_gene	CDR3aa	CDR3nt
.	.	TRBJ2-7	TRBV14	CASSQGLDIKQYF	TGTGCCAGCAGCCAAGGTTTGGACATCAAGCAGTACTTC
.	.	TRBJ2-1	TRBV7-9	CASGSMGLDPPEQFF	TGTGCCAGCGGCTCCATGGGGCTAGATCCCCCCGAGCAGTTCTTC
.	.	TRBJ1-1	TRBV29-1	CSVEVGVGTEAFF	TGCAGCGTTGAGGTGGGAGTTGGGACTGAAGCTTTCTTT
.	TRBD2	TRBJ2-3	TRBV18	CASSPLFSGGATDTQYF	TGTGCCAGCTCACCACTGTTTAGCGGGGGGGCCACAGATACGCAGTATTTT
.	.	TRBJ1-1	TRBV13	CASSWTENTEAFF	TGTGCCAGCAGCTGGACAGAGAACACTGAAGCTTTCTTT
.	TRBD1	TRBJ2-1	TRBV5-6	CASSFRPGGYEQFF	TGTGCCAGCAGCTTCCGCCCAGGGGGCTATGAGCAGTTCTTC
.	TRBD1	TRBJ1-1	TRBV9	CASSGQGSTEAFF	TGTGCCAGCAGCGGACAGGGAAGCACTGAAGCTTTCTTT
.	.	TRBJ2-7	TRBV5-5	CASSLRTQTYEQYF	TGTGCCAGCAGCTTGAGGACTCAGACCTACGAGCAGTACTTC
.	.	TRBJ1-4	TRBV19	CASSIYGTQNEKLFF	TGTGCCAGTAGTATTTACGGGACACAAAATGAAAAACTGTTTTTT
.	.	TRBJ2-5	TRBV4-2	CASSQDMVGEETQYF	TGTGCCAGCAGCCAAGATATGGTAGGGGAAGAGACCCAGTACTTC
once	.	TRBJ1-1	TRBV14	CASSQVVVITEAFF	TGTGCCAGCAGCCAAGTAGTGGTGATCACTGAAGCTTTCTTT
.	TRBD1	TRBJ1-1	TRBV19	CASGGQANTEAFF	TGTGCCAGTGGAGGACAGGCCAACACTGAAGCTTTCTTT
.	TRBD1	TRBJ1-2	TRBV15	CATSRRTGAMGFGYTF	TGTGCCACCAGCAGACGGACAGGGGCGATGGGGTTTGGCTACACCTTC
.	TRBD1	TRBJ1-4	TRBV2	CASRGDRSSNEKLFF	TGTGCCAGCAGGGGGGACAGGTCTTCTAATGAAAAACTGTTTTTT
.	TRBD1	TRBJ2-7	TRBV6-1	CASSVQDRGRDEQYF	TGTGCCAGCAGTGTCCAGGACAGGGGGCGAGACGAGCAGTACTTC
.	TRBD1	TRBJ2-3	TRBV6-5	CASSDRVGDTQYF	TGTGCCAGCAGCGACAGGGTCGGGGATACGCAGTATTTT
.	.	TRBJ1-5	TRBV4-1	CASSQDRGLSNQPQHF	TGCGCCAGCAGCCAAGACAGGGGCCTCAGCAATCAGCCCCAGCATTTT
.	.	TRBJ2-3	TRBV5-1	CASSLPRSTDTQYF	TGCGCCAGCAGCTTGCCGAGGTCGACAGATACGCAGTATTTT
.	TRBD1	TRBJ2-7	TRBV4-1	CASSQAGQAYEQYF	TGCGCCAGCAGCCAAGCCGGACAGGCCTACGAGCAGTACTTC
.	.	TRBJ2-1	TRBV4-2	CASSQDPYDEQFF	TGTGCCAGCAGCCAAGATCCCTACGATGAGCAGTTCTTC
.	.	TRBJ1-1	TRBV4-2	CASSQEGGLGGMNTEAFF	TGTGCCAGCAGCCAAGAAGGGGGTCTTGGTGGTATGAACACTGAAGCTTTCTTT
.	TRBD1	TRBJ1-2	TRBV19	CASTGTVPYGYTF	TGTGCCAGCACCGGGACAGTTCCTTATGGCTACACCTTC
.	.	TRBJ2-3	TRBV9	CASSVGSADTQYF	TGTGCCAGCAGCGTGGGGAGTGCAGATACGCAGTATTTT
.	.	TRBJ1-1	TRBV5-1	CASSPTALNTEAFF	TGCGCCAGCAGCCCAACAGCCCTGAACACTGAAGCTTTCTTT
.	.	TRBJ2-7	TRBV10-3	CAAEGRQGMSYEQYF	TGTGCCGCAGAAGGACGCCAGGGAATGTCCTACGAGCAGTACTTC
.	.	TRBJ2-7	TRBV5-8	CATRTASSYEQYF	TGTGCCACCCGGACAGCGAGCTCCTACGAGCAGTACTTC
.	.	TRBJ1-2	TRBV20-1	CSAPEGDGYTF	TGCAGTGCCCCGGAAGGGGATGGCTACACCTTC
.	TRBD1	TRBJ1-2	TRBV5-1	CASSLVGDRDGYTF	TGCGCCAGCAGCTTGGTAGGGGACAGAGATGGCTACACCTTC
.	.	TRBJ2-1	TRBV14	CASSPRRGLSIIREQFF	TGTGCCAGCAGCCCTCGGCGGGGACTCTCCATAATACGTGAGCAGTTCTTC
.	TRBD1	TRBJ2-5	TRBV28	CASSPGQGKETQYF	TGTGCCAGTTCACCGGGACAGGGAAAAGAGACCCAGTACTTC
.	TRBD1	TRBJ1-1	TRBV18	CASGAGTGNTEAFF	TGTGCCAGCGGAGCCGGGACAGGGAACACTGAAGCTTTCTTT
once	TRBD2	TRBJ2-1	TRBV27	CASSSRTSGDNEQFF	TGTGCCAGCAGTTCAAGGACTAGCGGGGACAATGAGCAGTTCTTC
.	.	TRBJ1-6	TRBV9	CASSVEGSYNSPLHF	TGTGCCAGCAGCGTGGAGGGCTCCTATAATTCACCCCTCCACTTT
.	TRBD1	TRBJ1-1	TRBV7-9	CASSFPYTGENTEAFF	TGTGCCAGCAGCTTTCCCTATACAGGGGAGAACACTGAAGCTTTCTTT
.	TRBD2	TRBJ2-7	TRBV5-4	CASSLDGGGAVRRAGEQYF	TGTGCCAGCAGCTTGGATGGCGGGGGGGCAGTTCGAAGGGCGGGCGAGCAGTACTTC
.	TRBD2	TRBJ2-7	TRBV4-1	CASSPLLAGGSHEQYF	TGCGCCAGCAGCCCCCTACTAGCGGGAGGTTCCCACGAGCAGTACTTC
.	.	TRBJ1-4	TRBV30	CAWSRAGHEKLFF	TGTGCCTGGAGTAGGGCAGGGCATGAAAAACTGTTTTTT
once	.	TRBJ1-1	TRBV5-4	CASSSQGSTEAFF	TGTGCCAGCAGCTCACAGGGCTCCACTGAAGCTTTCTTT
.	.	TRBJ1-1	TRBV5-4	CASSSTGNTEAFF	TGTGCCAGCAGCTCCACAGGGAACACTGAAGCTTTCTTT
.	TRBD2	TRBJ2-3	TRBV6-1	CASSVPSGTDTQYF	TGTGCCAGCAGTGTCCCAAGCGGGACGGATACGCAGTATTTT
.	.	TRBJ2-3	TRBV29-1	CSVTSTSTDTQYF	TGCAGCGTTACTTCCACTAGCACAGATACGCAGTATTTT
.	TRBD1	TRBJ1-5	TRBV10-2	CASSVWQGASQPQHF	TGCGCCAGCAGTGTTTGGCAGGGGGCCAGTCAGCCCCAGCATTTT
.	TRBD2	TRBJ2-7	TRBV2	CASSETSGRYEQYF	TGTGCCAGCAGTGAAACTAGCGGGCGCTACGAGCAGTACTTC
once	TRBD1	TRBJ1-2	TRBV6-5	CASSYSGQGAGYTF	TGTGCCAGCAGTTACTCGGGACAGGGGGCCGGCTACACCTTC
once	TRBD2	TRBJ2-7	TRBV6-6	CASSGTSGPSYEQYF	TGTGCCAGCAGTGGGACTAGCGGACCCTCCTACGAGCAGTACTTC
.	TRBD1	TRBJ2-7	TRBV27	CASSPDRGYYEQYF	TGTGCCAGCTCCCCGGACAGGGGTTATTACGAGCAGTACTTC
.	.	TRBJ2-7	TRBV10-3	CAIRDWGDEQYF	TGTGCCATCAGGGACTGGGGGGACGAGCAGTACTTC
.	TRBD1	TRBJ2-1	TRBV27	CASAPGTGGNEQFF	TGTGCCAGCGCTCCCGGGACAGGGGGCAATGAGCAGTTCTTC
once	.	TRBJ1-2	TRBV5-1	CASSLTDLNYGYTF	TGCGCCAGCAGCCTTACCGACTTGAACTATGGCTACACCTTC
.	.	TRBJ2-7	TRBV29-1	CSVVSGHYEQYF	TGCAGCGTCGTAAGCGGCCACTACGAGCAGTACTTC
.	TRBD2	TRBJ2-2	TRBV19	CASSTERLAEHTGELFF	TGTGCCAGTAGTACGGAACGACTAGCGGAACACACCGGGGAGCTGTTTTTT
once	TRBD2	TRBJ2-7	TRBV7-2	CASSPLGVAGLYEQYF	TGTGCCAGCAGCCCCTTGGGAGTAGCGGGACTATACGAGCAGTACTTC
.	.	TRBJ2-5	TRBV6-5	CASSRRDSQETQYF	TGTGCCAGCAGTCGGCGGGACAGTCAAGAGACCCAGTACTTC
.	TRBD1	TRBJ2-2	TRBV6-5	CASTYRGNTGELFF	TGTGCCAGCACCTACAGGGGTAACACCGGGGAGCTGTTTTTT
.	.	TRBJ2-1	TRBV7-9	CASSLGGHNEQFF	TGTGCCAGCAGCTTAGGGGGGCACAATGAGCAGTTCTTC
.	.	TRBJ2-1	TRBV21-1	CASNDRVSYNEQFF	TGTGCCAGCAACGACAGGGTCTCCTACAATGAGCAGTTCTTC
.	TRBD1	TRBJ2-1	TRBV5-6	CASTTPLTGDNEQFF	TGTGCCAGCACCACTCCCCTGACAGGGGACAATGAGCAGTTCTTC
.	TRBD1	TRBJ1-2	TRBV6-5	CASSYSKDRPLYTF	TGTGCCAGCAGTTACTCCAAGGACAGGCCTCTTTACACCTTC
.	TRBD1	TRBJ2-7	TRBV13	CASSGWTGLSYEQYF	TGTGCCAGCAGCGGATGGACAGGCCTGTCCTACGAGCAGTACTTC